Listed below are T cell receptor beta chains from one sample, sequenced in a study of shared clonotypes between healthy human individuals. The protocol was immunoSEQ multiplex PCR, while the TCRdb copy is restricted to in-frame clones and leaves out a portion. The data contain approximately 440,000 clones, more than 70% of them singletons. Sample: PBMCs. The receptors originated from a woman in her thirties or forties in good health. Some clones in this sample may be carry-over from other donors' samples. Each CDR3 is given with its conserved first and last residue. Only part of the rows carry a size: once, few, many, or a class if the clone is expanded.

>once|TRBV1|TRBJ2-1
CTSSPEGRRAGNEQFF
>many|TRBV28|TRBJ1-1
CASVQGGGYEAFF
>NA|TRBV9|TRBJ1-2
CARPLGGYTF
>NA|TRBV5-4|TRBJ2-5
CASTVTGGETQYF
>NA|TRBV7-3|TRBJ1-1
CASSEQGTNTEAFF
>NA|TRBV5-1|TRBJ1-1
CASSLYFRQNTEAFF
>NA|TRBV7-9|TRBJ2-3
CASSLAGEPSTDTQYF
>NA|TRBV5-6|TRBJ2-5
CASSLDSRETQYF
>NA|TRBV7-2|TRBJ2-6
CASSPRRAGANVLTF
>NA|TRBV19|TRBJ1-5
CASSILGEGTQPQHF
>many|TRBV6-4|TRBJ2-2
CASSDSGHTGELFF
>NA|TRBV7-8|TRBJ2-2
CASSPGTSTGELFF
>NA|TRBV29-1|TRBJ2-1
CSVERGSSYNEQFF
>NA|TRBV7-2|TRBJ1-2
CASSLGSIPYGYTF
>NA|TRBV7-9|TRBJ2-2
CASPLVAGGPGELFF
>NA|TRBV5-1|TRBJ2-5
CASSLALPQETQYF
>few|TRBV7-9|TRBJ1-2
CASSLVWQGNGYTF
>NA|TRBV5-1|TRBJ2-1
CASSLERSSYNEQFF
>few|TRBV18|TRBJ2-1
CASSPTSATYNEQFF
>NA|TRBV29-1|TRBJ2-2
CSVADRRNTGELFF
>few|TRBV7-2|TRBJ2-2
CASSLDRGNTGELFF
>NA|TRBV5-1|TRBJ2-7
CASSDDRVGSYEQYF
>many|TRBV19|TRBJ1-5
CASSIGTMSNQPQHF
>NA|TRBV25-1|TRBJ2-2
CASSEQENTGELFF
>NA|TRBV7-9|TRBJ2-7
CATPGASGRSYEQYF
>once|TRBV10-1|TRBJ2-7
CASSEQLAPTYEQYF
>NA|TRBV10-3|TRBJ2-1
CAAALAGGSDEQFF
>NA|TRBV6-1|TRBJ2-1
CACTLSGGLKTKQFF
>NA|TRBV2|TRBJ1-4
CASSGDRGYEKLFF
>NA|TRBV7-2|TRBJ1-2
CASSPRDPFKYGYTF
>NA|TRBV4-3|TRBJ2-1
CASSQESGRRNEQFF
>NA|TRBV7-2|TRBJ1-1
CASSLEGRGTEAFF
>many|TRBV4-3|TRBJ2-1
CASSQDSAGVNEQFF
>NA|TRBV18|TRBJ2-7
CASSPGLAGEYEQYF
>NA|TRBV2|TRBJ1-5
CASSEQGQANQPQHF
>NA|TRBV5-1|TRBJ2-7
CASSRGAGATYEQYF
>NA|TRBV27|TRBJ1-2
CASSLLGGGGANYGYTF
>NA|TRBV6-1|TRBJ1-1
CASSFGNTEAFF
>NA|TRBV11-2|TRBJ2-7
CASSLEAGAVNEQYF
>NA|TRBV30|TRBJ2-5
CAWRQKKETQYF
>NA|TRBV30|TRBJ1-2
CAWSGWDTNYGYTF
>few|TRBV18|TRBJ2-5
CASSPDQYETQYF
>few|TRBV27|TRBJ2-7
CASSRRAGGYEQYF
>once|TRBV4-2|TRBJ2-5
CASSQAYTQETQYF
>NA|TRBV30|TRBJ2-7
CAWSAGLAGGRGQYF
>NA|TRBV7-9|TRBJ1-1
CASSLTLNTEAFF
>NA|TRBV5-6|TRBJ2-2
CASSLGGPMFF
>NA|TRBV15|TRBJ1-4
CATSRGSRQEDEKLFF
>NA|TRBV5-4|TRBJ2-5
CASSWANPDRQETQYF
>NA|TRBV4-1|TRBJ2-3
CASRQGQVYDTQYF
>once|TRBV28|TRBJ2-5
CASSGTSGTETQYF
>NA|TRBV7-3|TRBJ2-3
CASSFTGGSDTQYF
>NA|TRBV6-5|TRBJ2-1
CASRPYRESYNEQFF
>few|TRBV5-4|TRBJ2-5
CASSTRLAGGETQYF
>NA|TRBV7-9|TRBJ2-1
CASSLLAGGYNEQFF
>NA|TRBV7-2|TRBJ2-6
CASSLGLAGVGGANVLTF
>many|TRBV5-4|TRBJ2-5
CASSLDGPQYF
>few|TRBV29-1|TRBJ2-5
CSVAPIDVETQYF
>NA|TRBV2|TRBJ2-3
CASVRGSTDTQYF